Listed here are 27 T cell receptor beta chains from one sample, sequenced in a study of T cell changes during pregnancy in multiple sclerosis. The table came from immunoSEQ multiplex PCR; TCRdb's copy has only in-frame clones and leaves some out. The repertoire holds approximately 44,000 clones, with over 90% as singletons. Sequencing was performed on CD8+ T cells from peripheral blood mononuclear cells, taken in the third trimester of pregnancy. These TCRs come from a female donor with multiple sclerosis, enrolled in a pregnancy study.

The chain links TRBV10-2 to TRBJ1-1; 7 bases align to TRBD1. CDR3 length: 18 residues. The ends lost 2 bases at V and 1 base at J; junction bases unmatched: 13. CDR1 is WSHSY and CDR2 is SAAADI in the germline V gene. The CDR3 is CASSELFGDSEENTEAFF. The DNA for the CDR3 is TGCGCCAGCAGTGAGCTATTCGGGGACAGCGAAGAGAACACTGAAGCTTTCTTT.

The rearrangement joins TRBV9 to TRBJ2-3, with TRBD1 identical over 9 bases. Unmatched junction bases numbered 8, after V lost 3 bases and J lost 0 bases. Per the germline V gene, CDR1 is SGDLS and CDR2 is YYNGEE. There are 17 residues in the CDR3. CDR3 in DNA: TGTGCCAGCAGCGAGATTCCTGGACAGGGGAGCACAGATACGCAGTATTTT. It translates to CASSEIPGQGSTDTQYF. Supplemented by reference TRBV9 and TRBJ2-3, the full variable domain reads DSGVTQTPKHLITATGQRVTLRCSPRSGDLSVYWYQQSLDQGLQFLIQYYNGEERAKGNILERFSAQQFPDLHSELNLSSLELGDSALYFCASSEIPGQGSTDTQYFGPGTRLTVL.

The genes are TRBV9 and TRBJ1-4; D is uncertain. Germline CDR1 and CDR2: SGDLS and YYNGEE. The CDR3 totals 15 residues. V was shortened by 0 bases and J by 4 bases, with 10 bases between the two germline ends. CDR3 amino acids: CASSVDGTHNEKLFF. CDR3 DNA: TGTGCCAGCAGCGTAGATGGCACCCATAATGAAAAACTGTTTTTT.

This rearrangement joins TRBV4-2 to TRBJ1-6; a weak D match, TRBD1 (5 bases). CDR1 and CDR2 (germline): LGHNA, YNFKEQ. The V end was cut by 2 bases, the J end by 3 bases, with 14 bases between. The CDR3 consists of 17 residues. As DNA, the CDR3 is TGTGCCAGCAGCCAATCTCCGCAGGGATACTATAATTCACCCCTCCACTTT. It encodes CASSQSPQGYYNSPLHF.

The CDR3 DNA reads TGTGCCAGCAGCCAGGAAGGTCTAGCGGGGGACAATGAGCAGTTCTTC. The encoded protein is CASSQEGLAGDNEQFF. The chain couples TRBV4-2 to TRBJ2-1; TRBD2 agrees at 10 bases. Trimming cost V 3 bases and J 5 bases; bases outside gene matches: 7. The CDR3 covers 16 residues. The germline CDR1 and CDR2 sequences are LGHNA and YNFKEQ.

The genes are TRBV29-1 and TRBJ2-1; 10 bases are shared with TRBD2. Germline trimming cut 3 bases from V and 7 bases from J; bases unmatched to any gene: 9. Germline-derived CDR1 and CDR2 are SQVTM and ANQGSEA. This CDR3 has 15 residues. The DNA for the CDR3 is TGCAGCGTTGAGGGGAGCGGGAGGGCCATAAATGAGCAGTTCTTC. Translation: CSVEGSGRAINEQFF.

The rearrangement joins TRBV6-6 to TRBJ2-5, with TRBD2 matching over 8 bases. Judging by the DNA end, TRBJ2-7 fits better; the J call may be wrong. CDR3 length equals 14 residues. Per germline, CDR1 MNHNY and CDR2 SVGAGI (reference sequence). CDR3 region: CASTETSELYEQYF. Here the CDR3 DNA reads TGTGCCAGCACCGAGACTAGCGAACTTTACGAGCAGTACTTC.

The V and J genes are TRBV7-2 and TRBJ2-1; D is unclear. The CDR3 is made up of 13 amino acids. In germline, CDR1 is SGHTA, CDR2 FQGNSA. V was pared by 1 base and J by 7 bases, with 8 bases between. CDR3 sequence reads: CASSLVERNEQFF. For the CDR3, the DNA is TGTGCCAGCAGCTTAGTAGAGAGAAATGAGCAGTTCTTC.

V gene TRBV7-9 combines with J gene TRBJ2-3; 9 bases are shared with TRBD2. This CDR3 spans 14 amino acids. V was clipped by 3 bases and J by 4 bases; unmatched bases: 2. Germline CDR1 is SEHNR and CDR2 is FQNEAQ (reference sequence). Here the CDR3 reads CASSLGLAADTQYF. CDR3 nucleotide sequence: TGTGCCAGCAGCTTGGGACTAGCAGCAGATACGCAGTATTTT.

The genes are TRBV28 and TRBJ1-1, with TRBD1 identical over 7 bases. Germline CDR1 and CDR2: MDHEN and SYDVKM. After removal of 6 bases from V and 5 bases from J, the junction contained 6 bases not matched to a gene. The CDR3 spans 13 residues. The CDR3 coding sequence is TGTGCCAGCAGAGGGACAGCGACAACTGAAGCTTTCTTT. Encoded protein: CASRGTATTEAFF.

The V call is TRBV28, the J call TRBJ1-1; 10 positions match TRBD1. In germline, CDR1 is MDHEN, CDR2 SYDVKM. This CDR3 is built from 17 residues. V shed 5 bases and J 4 bases; nucleotides not matched to a gene: 13. The CDR3 DNA sequence: TGTGCCAGCAGTCTCAGGCCCGGGACAGGGGTTTCCACTGAAGCTTTCTTT. Amino acids: CASSLRPGTGVSTEAFF.

To note about this clone: At one of its ends the junction is not consistent with the germline gene, which may arise from a read error. Here the CDR3 reads CASSQEAGSYGYTF. The CDR3 nucleotides are TGCGCCAGCAGCCAAGAAGCAGGGTCCTATGGCTACACCTTC. The rearrangement links TRBV13 to TRBJ1-2; TRBD1 is a possible D gene (5 bases). Germline lookup yields CDR1 PRHDT and CDR2 FYEKMQ (reference sequence). The CDR3 is made up of 14 amino acids.

V gene TRBV4-3 combines with J gene TRBJ2-7; D call uncertain. Germline V gene data show CDR1 as LGHNA and CDR2 as YSLEER. The CDR3 contains 13 residues. V shed 0 bases and J shed 7 bases, with 10 bases lying between them. DNA for the CDR3: TGCGCCAGCAGCCAAGACCAGTCACGAGAGCAGTACTTC. This translates into CASSQDQSREQYF.

V is TRBV4-3 and J is TRBJ1-3; perhaps TRBD1 as D (5 bases). The germline V gene has CDR1 LGHNA and CDR2 YSLEER. CDR3 size: 15 residues. With 0 bases removed from V and 0 bases from J, the gap between germline ends came to 6 bases. CDR3 in DNA: TGCGCCAGCAGCCAAGAGGACAACTCTGGAAACACCATATATTTT. Amino acid sequence: CASSQEDNSGNTIYF.

The rearrangement uses TRBV11-2 and TRBJ2-1; no reliable D call. Germline-derived CDR1 and CDR2 are SGHAT and FQNNGV. Trimming left V 1 base short and J 0 bases short, with 10 bases between. The CDR3 totals 16 residues. In nucleotides, the CDR3 is TGTGCCAGCAGCTTAGGCGGATTAAGCTCCTACAATGAGCAGTTCTTC. As protein: CASSLGGLSSYNEQFF.

This chain uses TRBV7-9 with TRBJ2-7; 10 bases are a match to TRBD1. CDR3 size: 16 residues. Trimming removed 1 base from V and 6 bases from J; junction bases left unmatched: 9. The germline gives CDR1 SEHNR, CDR2 FQNEAQ (reference sequence). DNA for the CDR3: TGTGCCAGCAGCTTAGGAGGGACAGGGGCCCTCATCGAGCAGTACTTC. Amino acids: CASSLGGTGALIEQYF. Full variable domain (outside the CDR3, taken from reference TRBV7-9 and TRBJ2-7): DTGVSQNPRHKITKRGQNVTFRCDPISEHNRLYWYRQTLGQGPEFLTYFQNEAQLEKSRLLSDRFSAERPKGSFSTLEIQRTEQGDSAMYLCASSLGGTGALIEQYFGPGTRLTVT.

V gene TRBV4-3 combines with J gene TRBJ2-5, with 11 bases matching TRBD2. The J segment lost 4 bases and the V segment lost 0 bases, leaving 7 bases of the junction unmatched. The CDR3 spans 17 residues. The germline V gene encodes CDR1 LGHNA and CDR2 YSLEER. The CDR3 coding sequence is TGCGCCAGCAGCCAAGATTATAGCGGGGGGGCGTCAGAGACCCAGTACTTC. This codes for CASSQDYSGGASETQYF.

This chain uses TRBV9 with TRBJ1-1; D is unclear. This CDR3 is built from 13 residues. Germline CDR1 is SGDLS and CDR2 is YYNGEE. Deletions cut 0 bases from V and 3 bases from J, with 6 bases between. CDR3 in amino acids: CASSVEQDTEAFF. The CDR3 DNA is TGTGCCAGCAGCGTAGAGCAGGACACTGAAGCTTTCTTT.

The gene calls are TRBV18 and TRBJ2-7, with D maybe TRBD2 (6 bases). The germline V gene encodes CDR1 KGHSH and CDR2 LQKENI. The length of the CDR3 is 14 residues. The ends were cut back, 3 bases at V and 0 bases at J, with 9 bases in the middle. The CDR3 nucleotides are TGTGCCAGCTCACCTGCGGGGACCTCCTACGAGCAGTACTTC. Translating it yields CASSPAGTSYEQYF.

The CDR3: CASSLSGGPQHF. CDR3 bases: TGTGCCAGCAGTTTATCCGGTGGGCCCCAGCATTTT. The chain is built from TRBV27 and TRBJ1-5; D not certain. Germline CDR1 and CDR2: MNHEY and SMNVEV (reference sequence). The V gene lost 0 bases and the J gene lost 9 bases, with 6 bases spanning the gap. This CDR3 spans 12 amino acids.

The chain recombines TRBV5-1 with TRBJ2-5, with TRBD2 matching over 7 bases. After removal of 0 bases from V and 5 bases from J, the junction contained 10 bases not matched to a gene. The V gene's germline CDR1 is SGHRS and CDR2 YFSETQ. The CDR3 runs 16 residues. The CDR3 DNA is TGCGCCAGCAGCTTGGCGGTCGGGAGGTTGGGGGAGACCCAGTACTTC. Its protein product is CASSLAVGRLGETQYF. The variable domain in full, completed from reference TRBV5-1 and TRBJ2-5, reads KAGVTQTPRYLIKTRGQQVTLSCSPISGHRSVSWYQQTPGQGLQFLFEYFSETQRNKGNFPGRFSGRQFSNSRSEMNVSTLELGDSALYLCASSLAVGRLGETQYFGPGTRLLVL.

The chain couples TRBV7-7 to TRBJ2-5, with 8 bases identical to TRBD2. Looked up from germline, CDR1 is SSHAT and CDR2 is FNYEAQ (reference sequence). This CDR3 is built from 17 residues. Germline trimming cut 5 bases from V and 5 bases from J; bases unmatched to any gene: 16. The DNA for the CDR3 is TGTGCCAGCAGCCCAGAGGGTCAGGGGAGCGGGGGCGAGACCCAGTACTTC. Its protein is CASSPEGQGSGGETQYF.

The V call is TRBV7-3, the J call TRBJ2-2; 12 bases agree with TRBD2. Looked up from germline, CDR1 is SGHTA and CDR2 is FQGTGA. V lost 0 bases, J lost 3 bases, and 2 bases stayed unmatched. This CDR3 contains 17 residues. CDR3 sequence (DNA): TGTGCCAGCAGCTTAACCCTAGCGGGAGGGTACACCGGGGAGCTGTTTTTT. Translated: CASSLTLAGGYTGELFF.

The rearrangement uses TRBV7-8 and TRBJ2-1, with D possibly matching TRBD2 (5 bases). Trimming shortened V by 1 base and J by 1 base, and 8 bases separated the two germline ends. The V gene's germline CDR1 is SGHVS and CDR2 FQNEAQ. CDR3 size: 15 residues. For the CDR3, the DNA is TGTGCCAGCAGCTTAGAGCGGAGTTCCTACAATGAGCAGTTCTTC. It encodes CASSLERSSYNEQFF.

This chain links TRBV6-1 with TRBJ2-7, with D maybe TRBD2 (6 bases). CDR1 MNHNS and CDR2 SASEGT come from the germline V gene. The V and J ends lost 6 bases and 4 bases respectively, with 10 bases between them. The CDR3 consists of 12 residues. CDR3 coding DNA: TGTGCCAGCAGGGGGGGTCTTTACGAGCAGTACTTC. Translating gives CASRGGLYEQYF.

J is TRBJ2-7 and V is TRBV6-5; weak D call: TRBD1 (6 bases). CDR1 MNHEY and CDR2 SVGAGI come from the germline V gene. Trimming pared 2 bases from V and 2 bases from J, leaving 13 bases between. The length of the CDR3 is 15 residues. CDR3 coding DNA: TGTGCCAGCAGTTACCTCGGAACAGGGCCCTACGAGCAGTACTTC. Protein sequence: CASSYLGTGPYEQYF.

This chain links TRBV4-1 with TRBJ2-5, with TRBD2 matching 7 bases. V lost 4 bases, J lost 5 bases, and 13 bases stayed unmatched. The germline V gene has CDR1 MGHRA and CDR2 YSYEKL. The CDR3 has 16 residues. Here the CDR3 reads CASSPSGLVSGETQYF. The CDR3 nucleotides are TGCGCCAGCAGCCCCAGCGGTCTAGTTAGCGGGGAGACCCAGTACTTC.